This paragraph reports one T cell receptor (beta chain). No antigen is known for it. In the PCR, 60 Vbeta and 13 Jbeta primers were used. Here immunoSEQ multiplex PCR was the method, and the copy in TCRdb shows in-frame clones only, minus some. The sample lists roughly 160,000 clones; less than 85% were seen once. Those who donated were healthy bone marrow donors. The donors, nominally healthy at sampling, likely had unrecorded immune exposures. Germline CDR1 reads MDHEN; CDR2 reads SYDVKM. There are 16 residues in the CDR3. V lost 5 bases, J lost 4 bases, and 20 bases lay in between. This sample is part of a study of cytomegalovirus exposure and HLA in healthy donors. General study points: For TCR beta chains, V- and J-gene trimming was later linked to a missense DCLRE1C variant. By a later analysis, the bulk of CMV-associated TCR beta chains appeared HLA-restricted.

The genes are TRBV28 and TRBJ1-2; the D is unclear. The source material was PBMCs. The clonotype originates from a man aged 55 to 70 in good health and CMV-seronegative. The CDR3 here is CASSPTLLDTGYGYTF. The CDR3 DNA sequence: TGTGCCAGCAGTCCCACCCTACTTGATACCGGCTATGGCTACACCTTC.